This T cell receptor (beta chain) was retrieved from a study of cytomegalovirus exposure and HLA in healthy donors. Germline V gene data show CDR1 as DFQATT and CDR2 as SNEGSKA (reference sequence). J gave up 10 bases and V 1 base, and 3 bases lay outside the gene matches. The CDR3 consists of 11 residues. Vbeta (60) and Jbeta (13) primers were used in the PCR. The method was immunoSEQ multiplex PCR; TCRdb's version includes in-frame clones alone and lacks a portion of them. The sample holds about 110,000 clones, 81% seen once. V usage is TRBV20-1 and J usage is TRBJ1-1, with 7 bases fitting TRBD1. The sequenced material came from PBMCs. The origin of this receptor is a man in his thirties or forties in good health and CMV-seronegative. CDR3 protein: CSARGQGGAFF. The CDR3 DNA reads as TGCAGTGCTAGAGGACAGGGAGGAGCTTTCTTT.